The 27 T cell receptor beta chains given below trace back to one sample, sequenced in a study of OX40 agonist ivuxolimab in advanced cancers. The data were produced by immunoSEQ multiplex PCR, yet TCRdb's version contains in-frame clones alone and is incomplete. The top ten clones hold about 2% of a sample with 50,000 to 85,000 clones, 87% of them seen once. The sequences come from CD4+ or CD8+ T cells sorted from blood, collected in a trial of the OX40 agonist ivuxolimab. Source of these receptors: an adult with an advanced solid tumor such as melanoma, head and neck, liver or kidney cancer.

This CDR3 is CASSADNFYEQYF. CDR3 in DNA: TGTGCCAGCAGCGCGGACAACTTTTACGAGCAGTACTTC. V usage is TRBV2 and J usage is TRBJ2-7; tentative D call: TRBD1 (5 bases). The CDR3 sequence is 13 residues long. Germline V CDR1 and CDR2: SNHLY, FYNNEI. V dropped 6 bases and J dropped 4 bases, with 13 bases sitting between them.

This clone was counted between two and nine times. The sample has other DNA sequences that encode this CDR3 too. The genes are TRBV7-9 and TRBJ2-3; possible D gene TRBD2, 5 bases. Germline values: CDR1 SEHNR, CDR2 FQNEAQ (reference sequence). Trimming stripped 5 bases from V and 3 bases from J, with 12 bases between. This CDR3 has 14 amino acids. The CDR3 here is CASSPAGGTDTQYF. The CDR3 region has the DNA TGTGCCAGCAGCCCGGCGGGTGGTACAGATACGCAGTATTTT.

The chain recombines TRBV6-6 with TRBJ1-4; no clear D. The CDR3 runs to 16 residues. CDR1 is MNHNY, CDR2 SVGAGI, per germline (reference sequence). The ends were cut back, 3 bases at V and 4 bases at J, with 15 bases in the middle. CDR3 amino acids: CASSYNMGRVNEKLFF. The CDR3 coding sequence is TGTGCCAGCAGTTATAATATGGGGAGGGTTAATGAAAAACTGTTTTTT.

In DNA form, the CDR3 reads TGTGCCAGCTCACCACCGATCAACAACCGGAACACTGAAGCTTTCTTT. This gives the protein CASSPPINNRNTEAFF. The rearrangement uses TRBV18 and TRBJ1-1; D is uncertain. CDR1 KGHSH and CDR2 LQKENI come from the germline V gene. The CDR3 length is 16 residues. Trimming removed 0 bases at V and 1 base at J, with 12 bases between.

The CDR3 DNA is TGCGCCAGCAGTGGAACGGAGACAGGTAGTTCACCCCTCCACTTT. This sequence encodes CASSGTETGSSPLHF. V usage is TRBV10-2 and J usage is TRBJ1-6; D perhaps matches TRBD1 (6 bases). Germline V gene sequence: CDR1 WSHSY, CDR2 SAAADI. Trimming removed 4 bases from V and 9 bases from J, with 16 bases in between. The CDR3 is made up of 15 amino acids.

The chain carries TRBV6-1 and TRBJ2-7, with a possible D match to TRBD1 (5 bases). This CDR3 has 13 amino acids. The V gene lost 2 bases and the J gene lost 6 bases, with 11 bases spanning the gap. Germline V CDR1 and CDR2: MNHNS, SASEGT. CDR3 in amino acids: CASSELDTREQYF. In nucleotides, the CDR3 is TGTGCCAGCAGTGAATTGGACACCCGCGAGCAGTACTTC.

The J gene is TRBJ2-3, the V gene TRBV4-2; D remains ambiguous. There are 14 residues in the CDR3. Germline V gene sequence: CDR1 LGHNA, CDR2 YNFKEQ. The V end was cut by 4 bases, the J end by 6 bases, with 14 bases between. The CDR3 sequence: CASSPEAALDTQYF. The CDR3 nucleotides read TGTGCCAGCAGCCCAGAAGCTGCCCTTGATACGCAGTATTTT.

The chain carries TRBV29-1 and TRBJ1-1; D possibly corresponds to TRBD1 (5 bases). Germline V lookup: CDR1 SQVTM, CDR2 ANQGSEA. The CDR3 contains 11 residues. The V and J ends lost 4 bases and 8 bases respectively, with 11 bases between them. CDR3 sequence (DNA): TGCAGCGTTGCCTTTACAGGAGAAGCTTTCTTT. Protein product: CSVAFTGEAFF.

The V and J genes are TRBV5-1 and TRBJ2-3; D may be TRBD1 or TRBD2 (5 bases each). Germline V gene data show CDR1 as SGHRS and CDR2 as YFSETQ. Between the trimmed V and J ends, which lost 6 bases and 2 bases, there was a span of 16 bases. The length of the CDR3 is 15 residues. The CDR3 sequence is CASKARGHDTDTQYF. The DNA for the CDR3 is TGCGCCAGCAAGGCCCGGGGCCATGACACAGATACGCAGTATTTT. The entire variable domain, with the rest obtained from reference TRBV5-1 and TRBJ2-3, is as follows: KAGVTQTPRYLIKTRGQQVTLSCSPISGHRSVSWYQQTPGQGLQFLFEYFSETQRNKGNFPGRFSGRQFSNSRSEMNVSTLELGDSALYLCASKARGHDTDTQYFGPGTRLTVL.

The chain links TRBV6-1 to TRBJ1-1; a weak D match, TRBD1 (6 bases). V lost 3 bases to trimming and J lost 0 bases, with 11 bases between them. The CDR3 has 15 amino acids. Germline V gives CDR1 MNHNS, CDR2 SASEGT. CDR3 nucleotide sequence: TGTGCCAGCAGTGAGCCAGGGGCCATGAACACTGAAGCTTTCTTT. Translated: CASSEPGAMNTEAFF.

The chain combines TRBV5-1 with TRBJ2-2; 13 bases map to TRBD2. There are 19 residues in the CDR3. Germline CDR1 SGHRS, CDR2 YFSETQ. With 0 bases clipped from V and 0 bases from J, the junction kept 5 bases outside the gene matches. CDR3 sequence reads: CASSLALLAGGPNTGELFF. DNA for the CDR3: TGCGCCAGCAGCTTGGCCCTACTAGCGGGGGGGCCGAACACCGGGGAGCTGTTTTTT.

In this sample, this clone turned up a few times. This chain links TRBV4-2 with TRBJ1-2; D possibly corresponds to TRBD1 (5 bases). Germline loops: CDR1 LGHNA, CDR2 YNFKEQ. This CDR3 comprises 14 residues. Trimming took off 0 bases at V and 8 bases at J, with 13 bases between the two ends. The CDR3, as DNA: TGTGCCAGCAGCCAAGATGTTACAGGATCGGGCTACACCTTC. Residues: CASSQDVTGSGYTF.

The J gene is TRBJ2-5, the V gene TRBV4-1; D gene uncertain. The germline V gene has CDR1 MGHRA and CDR2 YSYEKL. Trimming removed 0 bases at V and 5 bases at J, with 13 bases between. CDR3 size: 15 residues. CDR3 coding DNA: TGCGCCAGCAGCCAAGATGGATCACGGGCGGAGACCCAGTACTTC. Translating gives CASSQDGSRAETQYF.

CDR3 in amino acids: CASSFGHVGQSSGYTF. The DNA for the CDR3 is TGTGCCAGCAGCTTTGGACATGTGGGCCAGTCTAGCGGCTACACCTTC. The rearrangement joins TRBV5-6 to TRBJ1-2, with D tentatively TRBD1 (5 bases). Germline assignment: CDR1 SGHDT and CDR2 YYEEEE. CDR3 length: 16 residues. With 2 bases removed from V and 8 bases from J, the gap between germline ends came to 22 bases.

This clone appeared a few times. The rearrangement links TRBV9 to TRBJ1-6; 9 bases are a match to TRBD1. The CDR3 consists of 15 residues. V lost 3 bases to trimming and J lost 6 bases; unmatched junction nucleotides: 4. Germline assignment: CDR1 SGDLS and CDR2 YYNGEE. CDR3 residues: CASSATGQGNSPLHF. CDR3 sequence (DNA): TGTGCCAGCAGCGCAACGGGACAGGGTAATTCACCCCTCCACTTT.

The V and J genes are TRBV2 and TRBJ2-7; 8 bases align to TRBD1. This CDR3 is built from 14 residues. The germline V gene encodes CDR1 SNHLY and CDR2 FYNNEI. Trimming took 6 bases from V and 3 from J; bases not matched to a gene: 7. The chain's CDR3 is CASSGQGADYEQYF. In nucleotides, the CDR3 is TGTGCCAGCAGCGGTCAGGGGGCTGACTACGAGCAGTACTTC.

The J gene is TRBJ1-1, the V gene TRBV14, with D perhaps TRBD1 (5 bases). V shed 4 bases and J shed 1 base, with 16 bases lying between them. The CDR3 is 16 residues long. CDR1 SGHDN and CDR2 FVKESK come from the germline V gene. CDR3 protein: CASSREAGYKNTEAFF. The CDR3 nucleotides read TGTGCCAGCAGCCGCGAAGCAGGGTATAAGAACACTGAAGCTTTCTTT.

This chain uses TRBV6-1 with TRBJ1-2; weak D call: TRBD1 (5 bases). Germline CDR1 reads MNHNS; CDR2 reads SASEGT. V shed 7 bases and J shed 5 bases, with 20 bases lying between them. This CDR3 has 15 amino acids. The CDR3 sequence: CASTFLRAGIYGYTF. In DNA, the CDR3 is TGTGCCAGCACCTTCCTTAGGGCAGGGATATATGGCTACACCTTC.

The chain links TRBV5-6 to TRBJ1-4; no definite D call. Germline V gene sequence: CDR1 SGHDT, CDR2 YYEEEE. V was clipped by 0 bases and J by 5 bases, with 17 bases between them. CDR3 size: 17 residues. The CDR3 DNA follows: TGTGCCAGCAGCTTGGTCAGAGATTTGGGGATAAATGAAAAACTGTTTTTT. This sequence encodes CASSLVRDLGINEKLFF.

This clone was picked up a small number of times. The genes are TRBV7-6 and TRBJ2-5; 8 bases fit TRBD1. Per germline, CDR1 SGHVS and CDR2 FNYEAQ. CDR3 length: 12 residues. J lost 7 bases, V lost 3 bases, and 1 base had no gene match. The CDR3 loop reads CASSFTGGTQYF. In DNA, the CDR3 is TGTGCCAGCAGCTTTACAGGGGGGACCCAGTACTTC.

The J gene is TRBJ2-1, the V gene TRBV7-2, with D uncertain. From germline, CDR1 is SGHTA and CDR2 FQGNSA. The CDR3 loop spans 12 amino acids. V was cut by 6 bases and J by 8 bases, with 11 bases left in between. The CDR3 loop reads CASRYDFDEQFF. The CDR3 DNA follows: TGTGCCAGCAGGTACGACTTTGATGAGCAGTTCTTC.

This clone was counted once. J is TRBJ2-5 and V is TRBV18; unclear D gene. The germline V gene encodes CDR1 KGHSH and CDR2 LQKENI. The germline V and J ends were trimmed by 2 bases and 4 bases, with 11 bases remaining between them. CDR3 length: 14 amino acids. The CDR3 region has the DNA TGTGCCAGCTCACCAGCCAATTTGAGAGAGACCCAGTACTTC. It yields the protein CASSPANLRETQYF.

The V gene is TRBV6-5, the J gene TRBJ1-2; 9 nucleotides line up with TRBD1. The CDR3 is 13 residues long. Losses at the gene ends were 5 bases for V and 8 bases for J; bases not matched to a gene: 6. Germline V CDR1 and CDR2: MNHEY, SVGAGI. The CDR3 spells CASSAHRGQGYTF. DNA for the CDR3: TGTGCCAGCAGTGCGCACAGGGGGCAAGGCTACACCTTC.

The J gene is TRBJ2-2, the V gene TRBV9; 9 bases align to TRBD2. The CDR3 covers 16 residues. Germline CDR1 and CDR2: SGDLS and YYNGEE. V lost 3 bases to trimming and J lost 5 bases; unmatched junction nucleotides: 8. DNA of the CDR3: TGTGCCAGCAGCGGGCCAGGGACTAGCATGACCGGGGAGCTGTTTTTT. Its protein is CASSGPGTSMTGELFF. Full variable domain (outside the CDR3, taken from reference TRBV9 and TRBJ2-2): DSGVTQTPKHLITATGQRVTLRCSPRSGDLSVYWYQQSLDQGLQFLIQYYNGEERAKGNILERFSAQQFPDLHSELNLSSLELGDSALYFCASSGPGTSMTGELFFGEGSRLTVL.

The chain recombines TRBV14 with TRBJ1-2; tentative D call: TRBD1 (6 bases). This CDR3 spans 15 amino acids. Looked up from germline, CDR1 is SGHDN and CDR2 is FVKESK. V dropped 0 bases and J dropped 4 bases, with 12 bases sitting between them. The CDR3 region has the DNA TGTGCCAGCAGCCAAGATGGGACACCCCTCTATGGCTACACCTTC. It is translated as CASSQDGTPLYGYTF.

This chain joins TRBV28 and TRBJ1-1; no definite D call. The CDR3 covers 15 residues. V shed 6 bases and J shed 1 base, with 15 bases lying between them. From germline, CDR1 is MDHEN and CDR2 SYDVKM. The CDR3 region is CASSPGGTPNTEAFF. The CDR3 coding sequence is TGTGCCAGCAGCCCTGGTGGCACACCGAACACTGAAGCTTTCTTT.

This chain links TRBV7-8 with TRBJ1-2; D not resolved. The germline V and J ends were trimmed by 4 bases and 8 bases, with 17 bases remaining between them. Germline V gene lookup returns CDR1 SGHVS and CDR2 FQNEAQ. This CDR3 spans 14 amino acids. This CDR3 is CASSSPAGPSGYTF. In nucleotides, the CDR3 is TGTGCCAGCAGCTCCCCCGCAGGCCCTTCGGGCTACACCTTC. The full variable domain, in which reference TRBV7-8 and TRBJ1-2 provide the parts outside the CDR3, is GAGVSQSPRYKVAKRGQDVALRCDPISGHVSLFWYQQALGQGPEFLTYFQNEAQLDKSGLPSDRFFAERPEGSVSTLKIQRTQQEDSAVYLCASSSPAGPSGYTFGSGTRLTVV.